The next 19 T cell receptor beta chains were all read from a single sample in a study of blood T cell repertoires in COVID-19. Generated by immunoSEQ multiplex PCR, the TCRdb table keeps only in-frame clones and is missing some. The table records some 90,000 clones, around 87% of them present only once. Sequencing was done on a sample of peripheral blood. These receptor sequences come from a woman at least 80 years old with active or convalescent COVID-19.

This chain connects TRBV6-5 to TRBJ2-7; TRBD2 matches 11 bases. The CDR3 totals 15 residues. J gave up 0 bases and V 6 bases, and 4 bases lay outside the gene matches. Germline-derived CDR1 and CDR2 are MNHEY and SVGAGI. The DNA of the CDR3 is TGTGCCAGCAGCTATACTAGCGGGAGCTCCTACGAGCAGTACTTC. This translates into CASSYTSGSSYEQYF.

The gene calls are TRBV27 and TRBJ2-7; 8 positions match TRBD2. Trimming at V came to 5 bases and at J to 1 base, leaving 13 bases not matched to a gene. The CDR3 sequence is 17 residues long. Germline CDR1 reads MNHEY; CDR2 reads SMNVEV (reference sequence). The CDR3 protein is CASSPKSTSVLSYEQYF. The CDR3 DNA reads TGTGCCAGCAGTCCGAAGTCGACTAGCGTATTATCCTACGAGCAGTACTTC.

This clone was recorded once. The rearrangement uses TRBV5-1 and TRBJ2-7, with 8 bases fitting TRBD1. The CDR3 length is 16 residues. J gave up 2 bases and V 4 bases, and 11 bases lay outside the gene matches. Germline V gene data show CDR1 as SGHRS and CDR2 as YFSETQ. In nucleotides, the CDR3 is TGCGCCAGCAGCCTATCAGGGGGCCGACCTCCCTACGAGCAGTACTTC. This translates into CASSLSGGRPPYEQYF.

This clone was seen a single time. The chain has TRBV3-1 (or the pseudogene TRBV3-2) and TRBJ1-1; a weak D match, TRBD1 (5 bases). This CDR3 region has 14 residues. CDR1 and CDR2 from the germline V gene are LGHDT and YNNKEL (reference sequence). V was clipped by 4 bases and J by 0 bases, with 9 bases between them. Here the CDR3 reads CASSPPGVNTEAFF. The CDR3 region has the DNA TGTGCCAGCAGCCCCCCGGGGGTGAACACTGAAGCTTTCTTT.

The chain combines TRBV16 with TRBJ1-5; D not resolved. The CDR3 is 13 amino acids. Germline values: CDR1 KGHSY, CDR2 FQNENV. V dropped 8 bases and J dropped 1 base, with 9 bases sitting between them. The DNA for the CDR3 is TGTGCCAGCGCACAGCAGAGCAATCAGCCCCAGCATTTT. Protein sequence: CASAQQSNQPQHF.

V is TRBV28 and J is TRBJ1-1; no firm D call. This CDR3 is 11 amino acids long. The V gene lost 6 bases and the J gene lost 4 bases, with 6 bases spanning the gap. Germline loops: CDR1 MDHEN, CDR2 SYDVKM. In nucleotides, the CDR3 is TGTGCCAGCAGCCTCCCCACTGAAGCTTTCTTT. This gives the protein CASSLPTEAFF. Drawing the rest from reference TRBV28 and TRBJ1-1, the complete variable domain is DVKVTQSSRYLVKRTGEKVFLECVQDMDHENMFWYRQDPGLGLRLIYFSYDVKMKEKGDIPEGYSVSREKKERFSLILESASTNQTSMYLCASSLPTEAFFGQGTRLTVV.

J is TRBJ1-1 and V is TRBV7-2, with D possibly matching TRBD1 (6 bases). This CDR3 has 14 amino acids. V was cut by 2 bases and J by 2 bases, with 9 bases left in between. The germline CDR1 and CDR2 sequences are SGHTA and FQGNSA. The CDR3 bases are TGTGCCAGCAGCTTATCAGGGGCTAACACTGAAGCTTTCTTT. Translated: CASSLSGANTEAFF. Full variable domain (remainder filled in from reference TRBV7-2 and TRBJ1-1): GAGVSQSPSNKVTEKGKDVELRCDPISGHTALYWYRQSLGQGLEFLIYFQGNSAPDKSGLPSDRFSAERTGGSVSTLTIQRTQQEDSAVYLCASSLSGANTEAFFGQGTRLTVV.

The chain has TRBV28 and TRBJ1-2; D may be TRBD1 (5 bases). Looked up from germline, CDR1 is MDHEN and CDR2 is SYDVKM. The CDR3 extends over 12 amino acids. Trimming left V 6 bases short and J 7 bases short, with 12 bases between. The CDR3 sequence: CASSPPGGGYTF. The CDR3 nucleotides are TGTGCCAGCAGCCCCCCGGGGGGTGGCTACACCTTC.

This CDR3 is CASSLGGLSNQPQHF. CDR3 bases: TGTGCCAGCAGTTTAGGTGGCCTTAGCAATCAGCCCCAGCATTTT. The chain is built from TRBV28 and TRBJ1-5; no reliable D call. Germline V lookup: CDR1 MDHEN, CDR2 SYDVKM. This CDR3 has 15 amino acids. V gave up 2 bases and J gave up 0 bases, with 8 bases separating them.

The sample holds one count of this clone. CDR3: CASRDRGHEQYF. The CDR3 DNA reads TGTGCCAGCAGGGACAGGGGCCACGAGCAGTACTTC. V usage is TRBV2 and J usage is TRBJ2-7; TRBD1 agrees at 9 bases. The CDR3 loop spans 12 amino acids. Trimming took 6 bases from V and 5 from J; bases not matched to a gene: 2. Germline values: CDR1 SNHLY, CDR2 FYNNEI.

The chain employs TRBV28 and TRBJ1-3; D remains ambiguous. V lost 3 bases and J lost 0, with 6 bases in between. The CDR3 is 14 residues long. Germline loops: CDR1 MDHEN, CDR2 SYDVKM. DNA for the CDR3: TGTGCCAGCAGTTTGAGCCTCTCTGGAAACACCATATATTTT. Its translation: CASSLSLSGNTIYF.

The chain combines TRBV28 with TRBJ1-5, with D tentatively TRBD1 (6 bases). Germline lookup yields CDR1 MDHEN and CDR2 SYDVKM. The CDR3 loop spans 16 amino acids. V gave up 2 bases and J gave up 5 bases, with 16 bases separating them. CDR3 DNA: TGTGCCAGCAGTTTACAAGGCAGGGGATTGGATCAGCCCCAGCATTTT. Translated: CASSLQGRGLDQPQHF.

This clone appeared a single time. J is TRBJ2-7 and V is TRBV5-4; TRBD2 matches 11 bases. CDR1 is SGHNT and CDR2 is YYREEE in the germline V gene (reference sequence). V shed 4 bases, J shed 0 bases, and the junction held 3 bases outside the gene matches. This CDR3 has 15 residues. The CDR3 sequence is CASSGGLAVSYEQYF. The CDR3 DNA reads as TGTGCCAGCAGCGGGGGACTAGCGGTCTCCTACGAGCAGTACTTC. The complete variable domain, with remaining parts taken from reference TRBV5-4 and TRBJ2-7, reads ETGVTQSPTHLIKTRGQQVTLRCSSQSGHNTVSWYQQALGQGPQFIFQYYREEENGRGNFPPRFSGLQFPNYSSELNVNALELDDSALYLCASSGGLAVSYEQYFGPGTRLTVT.

CDR3 sequence reads: CSASAHSYNEQFF. The CDR3 nucleotides are TGCAGTGCTAGTGCCCACTCCTACAATGAGCAGTTCTTC. The chain uses TRBV20-1 and TRBJ2-1; no clear D. V lost 3 bases and J lost 0, with 6 bases in between. Germline CDR1 reads DFQATT; CDR2 reads SNEGSKA (reference sequence). This CDR3 is 13 amino acids long.

The chain links TRBV6-6 to TRBJ1-5; 8 bases are a match to TRBD1. CDR1 and CDR2 (germline): MNHNY, SVGAGI (reference sequence). This CDR3 contains 14 residues. Unmatched junction bases numbered 4, after V lost 7 bases and J lost 2 bases. The CDR3 DNA reads TGTGCCAGCACCGGACAGGGCGGCAATCAGCCCCAGCATTTT. The encoded protein is CASTGQGGNQPQHF.

The rearrangement joins TRBV29-1 to TRBJ2-1, with a possible D match to TRBD1 (6 bases). CDR1 and CDR2 (germline): SQVTM, ANQGSEA. Trimming shortened V by 3 bases and J by 0 bases, and 15 bases separated the two germline ends. The CDR3 is 16 amino acids. The CDR3 nucleotides are TGCAGCGTTGACCCCATTCAGGGGAGCTCCTACAATGAGCAGTTCTTC. It translates to CSVDPIQGSSYNEQFF.

CDR3 in DNA: TGTGCCACCAGTGGACAGGTGGCAGATACGCAGTATTTT. This gives the protein CATSGQVADTQYF. The chain is built from TRBV24-1 and TRBJ2-3; the D gene is possibly TRBD1 (6 bases). Looked up from germline, CDR1 is KGHDR and CDR2 is SFDVKD. Trimming pared 5 bases from V and 4 bases from J, leaving 9 bases between. The length of the CDR3 is 13 residues.

The chain joins TRBV18 to TRBJ2-1, with a tentative D call TRBD2 (6 bases). Germline lookup yields CDR1 KGHSH and CDR2 LQKENI. V lost 2 bases, J lost 5 bases, and 16 bases lay in between. This CDR3 spans 16 amino acids. Written as DNA, the CDR3 is TGTGCCAGCTCACCATTTACGGGGGTTATCGACAATGAGCAGTTCTTC. This sequence encodes CASSPFTGVIDNEQFF.

The chain combines TRBV5-1 with TRBJ1-4; D unclear. The CDR3 runs to 13 residues. Germline assignment: CDR1 SGHRS and CDR2 YFSETQ. The V gene lost 5 bases and the J gene lost 4 bases, with 9 bases spanning the gap. CDR3 region: CASSKQINEKLFF. DNA of the CDR3: TGCGCCAGCAGTAAACAGATTAATGAAAAACTGTTTTTT.